This T cell receptor (beta chain) was sequenced in a study of blood T cell repertoires in COVID-19. In the study overall: Specimens from acute and convalescent COVID-19 originated in the United States, Italy and Spain. T cells, B-cell-depleted T cells, or PBMCs provided the cDNA or gDNA that served as material.

Germline V gene sequence: CDR1 SGHTA, CDR2 FQGNSA. This CDR3 has 14 amino acids. The ends were cut back, 3 bases at V and 9 bases at J, with 12 bases in the middle. Profiled with immunoSEQ multiplex PCR; TCRdb holds only in-frame clones, not every one. The table records under 95,000 clones, under 85% of them present only once. The chain is built from TRBV7-2 and TRBJ1-6; D might be TRBD1 (5 bases). This sequence was found in a woman older than 75 with acute or convalescent COVID-19. The sequencing sample was made of peripheral blood. In nucleotides, the CDR3 is TGTGCCAGCAGCTTTGGGGGGGAAGGTTCACCCCTCCACTTT. This codes for CASSFGGEGSPLHF.